A selection of T cell receptor beta chains follows, all from one sample in a study of blood T cell repertoires in COVID-19. TCRdb keeps only in-frame clones here, not all; method: immunoSEQ multiplex PCR. The table shows some 50,000 clones, with 87% occurring only once. The sequenced material came from peripheral blood. These receptors all stem from a man aged 45-65 years with active COVID-19. Each CDR3 is given with its conserved first and last residue. Each record gives: D gene, V gene, J gene, clone size, CDR3 protein, CDR3 DNA. D genes are given only for firm matches. A clone size is listed for some rows: how often the clone was seen (once, few, many), or a class if it is expanded.

>TRBD1|TRBV5-1|TRBJ1-2|-
CASSFAGGDGYTF
TGCGCCAGCAGCTTTGCAGGGGGCGATGGCTACACCTTC
>-|TRBV5-1|TRBJ2-5|once
CASSPWQGETQYF
TGCGCCAGCAGCCCTTGGCAGGGAGAGACCCAGTACTTC
>TRBD1|TRBV3-1/TRBV3-2|TRBJ1-2|-
CASSPLGQSYGYTF
TGTGCCAGCAGCCCATTGGGACAGAGCTATGGCTACACCTTC
>-|TRBV18|TRBJ1-4|-
CASRPGGRLNEKLFF
TGTGCCAGCCGTCCGGGGGGGCGCCTTAATGAAAAACTGTTTTTT
>-|TRBV18|TRBJ1-1|-
CASSHTEGGGTEAFF
TGTGCCAGCTCACATACCGAGGGAGGAGGTACTGAAGCTTTCTTT
>-|TRBV28|TRBJ2-5|-
CASIHRGRGQETQYF
TGTGCCAGCATCCACCGGGGTCGGGGGCAAGAGACCCAGTACTTC
>TRBD1|TRBV7-2|TRBJ1-4|-
CASSEQGTTNEKLFF
TGTGCCAGCAGCGAACAGGGGACTACTAATGAAAAACTGTTTTTT
>TRBD1|TRBV7-9|TRBJ2-3|-
CASSPGGTGMRTDTQYF
TGTGCCAGCAGCCCTGGGGGGACAGGGATGCGCACAGATACGCAGTATTTT
>TRBD1|TRBV7-3|TRBJ2-2|-
CASSTLGTGRQTGELFF
TGTGCCAGCAGCACACTTGGGACAGGGAGGCAAACCGGGGAGCTGTTTTTT
>-|TRBV28|TRBJ2-4|once
CASSLWSREFKNIQYF
TGTGCCAGCAGTTTATGGTCCCGGGAGTTCAAAAACATTCAGTACTTC
>TRBD2|TRBV28|TRBJ2-3|-
CASRNSGKGTDTQYF
TGTGCCAGCAGAAACAGCGGGAAGGGCACAGATACGCAGTATTTT
>TRBD2|TRBV5-1|TRBJ2-1|-
CASSLINSGAGNEQFF
TGCGCCAGCAGCTTGATAAATAGCGGGGCGGGGAATGAGCAGTTCTTC
>-|TRBV27|TRBJ2-3|-
CASSPTGDTQYF
TGTGCCAGCAGCCCTACGGGGGATACGCAGTATTTT
>-|TRBV3-1/TRBV3-2|TRBJ1-2|-
CASSQAGHGTGYTF
TGTGCCAGCAGCCAAGCGGGACACGGGACGGGCTACACCTTC
>TRBD1|TRBV24-1|TRBJ1-1|-
CATSDRATGVGEAFF
TGTGCCACCAGTGACCGAGCAACAGGGGTGGGGGAAGCTTTCTTT
>TRBD2|TRBV9|TRBJ2-3|once
CASSGSSGTDTQYF
TGTGCCAGCAGCGGGAGTAGCGGGACAGATACGCAGTATTTT
>TRBD1|TRBV24-1|TRBJ2-1|few
CATSVTNLGQGPYNEQFF
TGTGCCACCAGTGTTACAAATTTGGGACAGGGGCCCTACAATGAGCAGTTCTTC
>-|TRBV14|TRBJ2-7|-
CASSQDNSYEQYF
TGTGCCAGCAGCCAAGATAACAGCTACGAGCAGTACTTC
>-|TRBV30|TRBJ2-7|many
CAWSVRQSYEQYF
TGTGCCTGGAGTGTACGACAATCCTACGAGCAGTACTTC
>TRBD1|TRBV18|TRBJ1-3|-
CASSPPRGPSGNTIYF
TGTGCCAGCTCACCACCTAGGGGGCCCAGTGGAAACACCATATATTTT
>TRBD1|TRBV2|TRBJ1-1|-
CASSTDRANTEAFF
TGTGCCAGCAGTACAGACAGGGCGAACACTGAAGCTTTCTTT
>TRBD1|TRBV9|TRBJ2-7|-
CASSPTGQGPPYEQYF
TGTGCCAGCAGCCCGACCGGACAGGGGCCCCCCTACGAGCAGTACTTC
>-|TRBV21-1|TRBJ2-7|-
CASSNSSRVVIYEQYF
TGTGCCAGCAGCAATAGTAGCAGGGTAGTTATCTACGAGCAGTACTTC
>TRBD1|TRBV7-6|TRBJ2-7|-
CASSLGQGARGYEQYF
TGTGCCAGCAGCCTGGGACAGGGGGCACGTGGCTACGAGCAGTACTTC
>TRBD1|TRBV5-1|TRBJ2-7|-
CASSFGQGNYEQYF
TGCGCCAGCAGTTTCGGACAGGGGAACTACGAGCAGTACTTC
>TRBD2|TRBV7-9|TRBJ2-5|-
CASSFASGGSGETQYF
TGTGCCAGCAGCTTCGCTAGCGGGGGATCGGGAGAGACCCAGTACTTC
>-|TRBV11-2|TRBJ2-7|-
CASSLGGGAAYEQYF
TGTGCCAGCAGCTTAGGTGGAGGGGCGGCCTACGAGCAGTACTTC
>-|TRBV5-1|TRBJ2-3|-
CASSPRDFNTDTQYF
TGCGCCAGCAGCCCCCGGGACTTCAACACAGATACGCAGTATTTT
>-|TRBV7-3|TRBJ2-3|-
CASSLMSTDTQYF
TGTGCCAGCAGCTTAATGTCAACAGATACGCAGTATTTT
>-|TRBV30|TRBJ1-3|-
CAWEIRGGGNTIYF
TGTGCCTGGGAGATTCGGGGAGGTGGAAACACCATATATTTT
>-|TRBV7-8|TRBJ1-2|-
CASSFNREGYTF
TGTGCCAGCAGCTTTAACAGGGAAGGCTACACCTTC